What follows are 4 T cell receptor beta chains derived from one specimen sequenced in a study of T cell repertoires in cytomegalovirus infection. These receptors have no known antigen. TCRdb used MiXCR to reprocess the reads, holding one entry per CDR3 protein. The sample includes 700,000 to 850,000 distinct CDR3 sequences, about 30% of them seen just once. The sequenced sample was cultured CD8+ T cells from PBMCs, obtained from culture after CMV antigen stimulation. Receptors were obtained from a human donor in good health (CMV status not recorded). Some clones in this sample may be carry-over from other donors' samples.

This clonotype was counted only a few times. The chain uses TRBV6-6 and TRBJ2-6; TRBD1 matches 9 bases. The CDR3 has 18 amino acids. Unmatched junction bases numbered 10, after V lost 5 bases and J lost 2 bases. Germline V CDR1 and CDR2: MNHNY, SVGAGI (reference sequence). The CDR3 DNA reads TGTGCCAGCAGTCCCGTCGGACAGGGGCCAACTGGGGCCAACGTCCTGACTTTC. Translated, it gives CASSPVGQGPTGANVLTF.

This chain connects TRBV6-6 to TRBJ2-3; no clear D gene. V lost 6 bases to trimming and J lost 0 bases, with 10 bases between them. This CDR3 region has 14 residues. The V gene's germline CDR1 is MNHNY and CDR2 SVGAGI (reference sequence). The CDR3 sequence: CASSYRSSTDTQYF. CDR3 DNA sequence: TGTGCCAGCAGCTACAGATCTAGCACAGATACGCAGTATTTT.

This clonotype was detected ten times or more. V usage is TRBV6-6 and J usage is TRBJ1-2; no reliable D call. V dropped 8 bases and J dropped 3 bases, with 7 bases sitting between them. Per germline, CDR1 MNHNY and CDR2 SVGAGI (reference sequence). CDR3 length: 11 amino acids. CDR3 nucleotide sequence: TGTGCCAGCGGAGGAGACTATGGCTACACCTTC. It yields the protein CASGGDYGYTF.

The chain couples TRBV7-9 to TRBJ2-3; no reliable D call. The CDR3 runs 18 residues. Germline V gene lookup returns CDR1 SEHNR and CDR2 FQNEAQ (reference sequence). The germline V and J ends were trimmed by 6 bases and 0 bases, with 22 bases remaining between them. The CDR3 sequence: CASRQLRTAYPSTDTQYF. As DNA, the CDR3 is TGTGCCAGCAGGCAACTCAGAACAGCTTACCCTAGCACAGATACGCAGTATTTT.